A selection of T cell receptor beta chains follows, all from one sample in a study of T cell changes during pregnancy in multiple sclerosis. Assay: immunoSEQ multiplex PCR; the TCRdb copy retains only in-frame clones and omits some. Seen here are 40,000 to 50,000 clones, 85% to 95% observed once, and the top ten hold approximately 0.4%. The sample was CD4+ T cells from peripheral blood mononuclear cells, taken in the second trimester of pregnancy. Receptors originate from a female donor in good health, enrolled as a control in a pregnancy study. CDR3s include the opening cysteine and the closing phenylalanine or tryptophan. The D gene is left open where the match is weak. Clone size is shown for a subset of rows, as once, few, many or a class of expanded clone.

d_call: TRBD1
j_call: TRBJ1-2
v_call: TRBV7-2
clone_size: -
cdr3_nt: TGTGCCAGCAGTCAGGGGTCAGGGGGCGCCGGCTATGGCTACACCTTC
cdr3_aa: CASSQGSGGAGYGYTF

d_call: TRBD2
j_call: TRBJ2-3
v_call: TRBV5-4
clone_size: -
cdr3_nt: TGTGCCAGCAGCTTGACGGGACTAGCCACAGATACGCAGTATTTT
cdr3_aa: CASSLTGLATDTQYF

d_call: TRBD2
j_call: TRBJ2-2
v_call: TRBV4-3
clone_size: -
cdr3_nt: TGCGCCAGCAGGCGGGCTAGCGGGACCACCGGGGAGCTGTTTTTT
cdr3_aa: CASRRASGTTGELFF

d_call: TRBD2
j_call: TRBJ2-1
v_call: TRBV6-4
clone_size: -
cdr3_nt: TGTGCCAGCAGTCCGGTTAGCGGGGGCTACAATGAGCAGTTCTTC
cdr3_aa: CASSPVSGGYNEQFF

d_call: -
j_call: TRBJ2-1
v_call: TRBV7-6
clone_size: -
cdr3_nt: TGTGCCAGCAGCTTAGCGCGGCGTGAGCAGTTCTTC
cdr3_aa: CASSLARREQFF

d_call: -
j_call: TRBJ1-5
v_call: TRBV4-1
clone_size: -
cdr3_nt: TGCGCCAGCAGCCAAGGCGGCAATCAGCCCCAGCATTTT
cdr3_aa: CASSQGGNQPQHF

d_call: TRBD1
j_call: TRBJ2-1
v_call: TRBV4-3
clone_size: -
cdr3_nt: TGCGCCAGCAGCCAACCGGACAGGGACAACAATGAGCAGTTCTTC
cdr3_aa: CASSQPDRDNNEQFF

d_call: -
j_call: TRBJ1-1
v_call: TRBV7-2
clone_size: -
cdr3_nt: TGTGCCAGCAGCTTAGCTGGGAGCTCGGGCACTGAAGCTTTCTTT
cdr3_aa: CASSLAGSSGTEAFF

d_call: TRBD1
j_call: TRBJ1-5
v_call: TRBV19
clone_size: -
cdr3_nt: TGTGCCAGTAGTCTCTCCGGGACAGTCAATCAGCCCCAGCATTTT
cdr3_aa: CASSLSGTVNQPQHF

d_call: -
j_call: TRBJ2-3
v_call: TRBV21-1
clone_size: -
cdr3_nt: TGTGCCAGCAGCAACGACGTGCCAGGAAAGGGCACAGATACGCAGTATTTT
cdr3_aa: CASSNDVPGKGTDTQYF

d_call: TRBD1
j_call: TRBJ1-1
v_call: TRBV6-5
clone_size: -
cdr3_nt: TGTGCCAGCAGTTACCTACAGGGGGCGTCTGAAGCTTTCTTT
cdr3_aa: CASSYLQGASEAFF

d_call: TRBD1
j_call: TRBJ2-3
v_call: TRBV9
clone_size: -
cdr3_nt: TGTGCCAGCAGCGTAGGCCTGAGACAGGGAGGCACAGATACGCAGTATTTT
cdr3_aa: CASSVGLRQGGTDTQYF

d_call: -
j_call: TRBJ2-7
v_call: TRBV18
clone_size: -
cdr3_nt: TGTGCCAGCTCACCACGGTCCCAGCCGGGTCTCGAGCAGTACTTC
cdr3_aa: CASSPRSQPGLEQYF

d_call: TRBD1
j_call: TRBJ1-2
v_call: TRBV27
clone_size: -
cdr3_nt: TGTGCCAGCAGTTTATCGAGCCAGGGGGCGAGTGGCTACACCTTC
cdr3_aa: CASSLSSQGASGYTF

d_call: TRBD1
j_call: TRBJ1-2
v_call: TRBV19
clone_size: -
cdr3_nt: TGTGCCAGTAGTATGGCGACAGGGGTTGAGTATGGCTACACCTTC
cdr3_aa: CASSMATGVEYGYTF

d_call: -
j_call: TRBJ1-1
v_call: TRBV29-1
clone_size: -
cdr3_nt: TGCAGCGGCGTATTGAACACTGAAGCTTTCTTT
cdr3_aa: CSGVLNTEAFF

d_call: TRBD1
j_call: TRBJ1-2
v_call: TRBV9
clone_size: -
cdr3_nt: TGTGCCAGCACCCCCGGACAGGGTCTCTATGGCTACACCTTC
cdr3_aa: CASTPGQGLYGYTF

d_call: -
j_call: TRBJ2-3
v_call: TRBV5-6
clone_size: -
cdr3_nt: TGTGCCAGCAGCTTGGTAGTCGGGGGGCTTAAAGATACGCAGTATTTT
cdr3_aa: CASSLVVGGLKDTQYF

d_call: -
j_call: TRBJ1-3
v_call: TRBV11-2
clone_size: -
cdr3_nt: TGTGCCAGCAGCTTAGGGACAGTGCTCTCTGGAAACACCATATATTTT
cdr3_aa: CASSLGTVLSGNTIYF

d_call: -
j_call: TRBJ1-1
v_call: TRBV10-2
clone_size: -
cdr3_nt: TGCGCCAGCAGTGAGTCGAACGGCGGCACTGAAGCTTTCTTT
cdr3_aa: CASSESNGGTEAFF

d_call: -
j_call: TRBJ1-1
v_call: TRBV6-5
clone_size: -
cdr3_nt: TGTGCCAGCAGCCCCCGGCAGGGGCAGAACACTGAAGCTTTCTTT
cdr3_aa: CASSPRQGQNTEAFF

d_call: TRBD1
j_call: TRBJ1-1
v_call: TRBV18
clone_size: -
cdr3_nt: TGTGCCAGCGCAGGGGGCCGGAACACTGAAGCTTTCTTT
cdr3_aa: CASAGGRNTEAFF

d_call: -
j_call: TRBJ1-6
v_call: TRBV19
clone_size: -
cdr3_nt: TGTGCCAGTAACCAGCGGGGGGATTCACCCCTCCACTTT
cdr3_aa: CASNQRGDSPLHF

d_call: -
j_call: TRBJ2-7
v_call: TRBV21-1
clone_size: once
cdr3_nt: TGTGCCAGCAGCAAAGACAAACAGGGGACCAACTTC
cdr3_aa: CASSKDKQGTNF

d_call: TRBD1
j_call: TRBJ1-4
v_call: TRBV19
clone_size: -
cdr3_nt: TGTGCCAGTAGGAAGGACAGGTTAAATGAAAAACTGTTTTTT
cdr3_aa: CASRKDRLNEKLFF

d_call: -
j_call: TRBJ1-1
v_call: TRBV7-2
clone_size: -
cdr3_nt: TGTGCCAGCAGTCTAGGAGCGAACACTGAAGCTTTCTTT
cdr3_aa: CASSLGANTEAFF

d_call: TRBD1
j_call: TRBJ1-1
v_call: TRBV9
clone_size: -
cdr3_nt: TGTGCCAGCAGCCCGAGGACAGGGAACACTGAAGCTTTCTTT
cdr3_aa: CASSPRTGNTEAFF

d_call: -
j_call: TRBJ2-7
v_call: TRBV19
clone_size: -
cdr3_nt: TGTGCCAGTAGTATACAATCGACAATCCCCTACGAGCAGTACTTC
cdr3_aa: CASSIQSTIPYEQYF

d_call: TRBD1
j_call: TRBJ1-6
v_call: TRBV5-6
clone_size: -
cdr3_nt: TGTGCCAGCAGCGCCGGGACAGGAAAAAATTCACCCCTCCACTTT
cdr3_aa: CASSAGTGKNSPLHF

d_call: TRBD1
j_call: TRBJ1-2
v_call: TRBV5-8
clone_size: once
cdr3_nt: TGTGCCAGCAGCAAAGGACAGGCGTATGGCTACACCTTC
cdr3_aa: CASSKGQAYGYTF